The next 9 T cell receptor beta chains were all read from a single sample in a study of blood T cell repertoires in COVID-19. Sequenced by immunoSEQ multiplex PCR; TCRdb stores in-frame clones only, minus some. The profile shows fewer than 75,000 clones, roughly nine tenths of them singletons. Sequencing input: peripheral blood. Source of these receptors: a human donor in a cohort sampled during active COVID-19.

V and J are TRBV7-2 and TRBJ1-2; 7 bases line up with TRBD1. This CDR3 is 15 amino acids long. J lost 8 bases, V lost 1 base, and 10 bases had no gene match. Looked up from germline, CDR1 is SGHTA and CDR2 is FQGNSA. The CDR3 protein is CASSLEGQPYMGYTF. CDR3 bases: TGTGCCAGCAGCTTAGAGGGACAGCCATATATGGGCTACACCTTC.

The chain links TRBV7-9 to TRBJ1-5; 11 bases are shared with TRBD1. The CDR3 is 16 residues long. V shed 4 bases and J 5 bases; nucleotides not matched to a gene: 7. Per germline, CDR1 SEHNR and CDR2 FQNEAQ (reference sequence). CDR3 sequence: CASSSGGTGGDQPQHF. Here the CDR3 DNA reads TGTGCCAGCAGCTCCGGCGGGACAGGGGGGGATCAGCCCCAGCATTTT.

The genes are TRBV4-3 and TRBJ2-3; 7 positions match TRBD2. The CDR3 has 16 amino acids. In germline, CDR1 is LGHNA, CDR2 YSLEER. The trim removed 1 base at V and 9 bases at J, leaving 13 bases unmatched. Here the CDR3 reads CASSQGSAGLIFTQYF. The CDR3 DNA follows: TGCGCCAGCAGCCAAGGAAGCGCGGGACTAATTTTCACGCAGTATTTT.

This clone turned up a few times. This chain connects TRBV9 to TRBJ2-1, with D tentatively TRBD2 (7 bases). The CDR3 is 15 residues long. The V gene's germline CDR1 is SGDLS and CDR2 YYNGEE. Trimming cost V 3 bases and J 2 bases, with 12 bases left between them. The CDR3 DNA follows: TGTGCCAGCAGCGCGGGGGGCGGAACCTACAATGAGCAGTTCTTC. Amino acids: CASSAGGGTYNEQFF.

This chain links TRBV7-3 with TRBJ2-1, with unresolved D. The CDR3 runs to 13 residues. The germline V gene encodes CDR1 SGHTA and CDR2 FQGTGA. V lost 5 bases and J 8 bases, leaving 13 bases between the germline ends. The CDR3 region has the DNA TGTGCCAGCAGCCTTAGTTGGTTGGATGAGCAGTTCTTC. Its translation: CASSLSWLDEQFF.

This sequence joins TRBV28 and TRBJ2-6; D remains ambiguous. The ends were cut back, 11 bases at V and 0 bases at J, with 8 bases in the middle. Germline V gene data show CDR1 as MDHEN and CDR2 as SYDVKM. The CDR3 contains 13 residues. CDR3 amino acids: CAAESSGANVLTF. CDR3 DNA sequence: TGTGCCGCAGAAAGCTCTGGGGCCAACGTCCTGACTTTC.

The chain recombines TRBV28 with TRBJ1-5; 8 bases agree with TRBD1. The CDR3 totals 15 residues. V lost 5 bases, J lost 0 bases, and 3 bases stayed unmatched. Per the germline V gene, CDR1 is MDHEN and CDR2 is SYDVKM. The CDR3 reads CASSTGGDSNQPQHF. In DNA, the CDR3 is TGTGCCAGCAGTACAGGGGGAGATAGCAATCAGCCCCAGCATTTT.

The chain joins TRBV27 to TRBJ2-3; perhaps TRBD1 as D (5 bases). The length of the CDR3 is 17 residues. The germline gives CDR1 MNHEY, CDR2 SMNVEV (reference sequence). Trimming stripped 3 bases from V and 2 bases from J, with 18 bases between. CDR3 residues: CASSLRSVHRFTDTQYF. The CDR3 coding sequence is TGTGCCAGCAGTTTGAGGTCGGTGCACAGGTTCACAGATACGCAGTATTTT.

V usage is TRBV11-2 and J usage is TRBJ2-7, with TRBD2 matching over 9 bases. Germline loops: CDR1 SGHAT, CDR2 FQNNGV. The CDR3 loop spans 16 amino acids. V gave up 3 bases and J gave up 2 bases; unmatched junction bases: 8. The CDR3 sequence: CASSFPTGGRAYEQYF. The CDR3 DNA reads TGTGCCAGCAGCTTCCCCACTGGCGGGAGGGCCTACGAGCAGTACTTC.